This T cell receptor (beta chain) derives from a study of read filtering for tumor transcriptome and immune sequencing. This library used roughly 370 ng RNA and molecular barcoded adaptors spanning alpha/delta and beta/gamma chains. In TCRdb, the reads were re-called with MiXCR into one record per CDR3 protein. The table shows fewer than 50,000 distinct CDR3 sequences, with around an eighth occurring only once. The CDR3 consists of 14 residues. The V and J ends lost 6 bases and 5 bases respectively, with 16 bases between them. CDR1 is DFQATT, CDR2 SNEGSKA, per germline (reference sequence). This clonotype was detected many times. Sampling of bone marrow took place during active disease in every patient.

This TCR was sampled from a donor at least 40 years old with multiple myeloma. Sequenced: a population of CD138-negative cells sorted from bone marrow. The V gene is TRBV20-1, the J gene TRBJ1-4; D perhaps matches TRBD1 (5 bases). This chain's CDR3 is CSASGRGENEKLFF. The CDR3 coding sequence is TGCAGTGCCTCCGGCCGGGGGGAAAATGAAAAACTGTTTTTT.